A selection of T cell receptor beta chains follows, all from one sample in a study of shared clonotypes between healthy human individuals. Clones were sequenced by immunoSEQ multiplex PCR, and TCRdb holds only the in-frame ones, with some missing. Of 500,000 to 700,000 clones listed, around 95% are singletons. Sequenced material: naive CD8+ T cells sorted from blood. These receptors all come from a woman in her twenties or thirties in good health. CDR3s include the opening cysteine and the closing phenylalanine or tryptophan. A D gene is named only where the DNA matches it firmly. A clone size is listed for some rows: how often the clone was seen (once, few, many), or a class if it is expanded.

j_gene: TRBJ1-4
v_gene: TRBV27
abundance: .
d_gene: .
CDR3aa: CASTGGSGKLFF
CDR3nt: TGTGCCAGCACCGGAGGGTCGGGAAAACTGTTTTTT

j_gene: TRBJ2-7
v_gene: TRBV19
abundance: .
d_gene: TRBD2
CDR3aa: CASSVTSGETYEQYF
CDR3nt: TGTGCCAGTAGTGTGACTAGCGGGGAAACCTACGAGCAGTACTTC

j_gene: TRBJ2-3
v_gene: TRBV10-1
abundance: .
d_gene: .
CDR3aa: CASSVTGADTQYF
CDR3nt: TGCGCCAGCAGTGTAACTGGGGCAGATACGCAGTATTTT

j_gene: TRBJ2-7
v_gene: TRBV20-1
abundance: .
d_gene: .
CDR3aa: CSVRRYEQYF
CDR3nt: TGCAGTGTCCGACGCTACGAGCAGTACTTC

j_gene: TRBJ2-7
v_gene: TRBV23-1
abundance: .
d_gene: TRBD1
CDR3aa: CASRLDGGQETSVLDEQYF
CDR3nt: TGCGCCAGCAGACTTGATGGGGGACAGGAAACTTCTGTGCTCGACGAGCAGTACTTC

j_gene: TRBJ1-3
v_gene: TRBV5-4
abundance: .
d_gene: TRBD1
CDR3aa: CASSQDPTGGTDTIYF
CDR3nt: TGTGCCAGCAGCCAAGACCCGACAGGGGGTACAGACACCATATATTTT

j_gene: TRBJ1-1
v_gene: TRBV5-6
abundance: .
d_gene: .
CDR3aa: CASSQGRANTEAFF
CDR3nt: TGTGCCAGCAGCCAAGGACGGGCGAACACTGAAGCTTTCTTT

j_gene: TRBJ2-1
v_gene: TRBV5-1
abundance: .
d_gene: TRBD2
CDR3aa: CASRPSGYYNEQFF
CDR3nt: TGCGCCAGCCGCCCTAGCGGGTATTACAATGAGCAGTTCTTC

j_gene: TRBJ1-5
v_gene: TRBV9
abundance: .
d_gene: .
CDR3aa: CASSEGQPNQPQHF
CDR3nt: TGTGCCAGCAGCGAAGGACAGCCCAATCAGCCCCAGCATTTT

j_gene: TRBJ1-2
v_gene: TRBV4-2
abundance: once
d_gene: .
CDR3aa: CASSQDSTGYYGYTF
CDR3nt: TGTGCCAGCAGCCAAGATAGTACAGGTTACTATGGCTACACCTTC

j_gene: TRBJ2-7
v_gene: TRBV13
abundance: .
d_gene: .
CDR3aa: CASSLSAGNYEQYF
CDR3nt: TGTGCCAGCAGCTTATCCGCTGGAAACTACGAGCAGTACTTC

j_gene: TRBJ2-1
v_gene: TRBV28
abundance: .
d_gene: .
CDR3aa: CASSKTGPLTIYNEQFF
CDR3nt: TGTGCCAGCAGCAAGACAGGACCACTCACCATCTACAATGAGCAGTTCTTC

j_gene: TRBJ2-7
v_gene: TRBV28
abundance: .
d_gene: .
CDR3aa: CASSPTPMNYEQYF
CDR3nt: TGTGCCAGCAGTCCGACCCCTATGAACTACGAGCAGTACTTC

j_gene: TRBJ1-5
v_gene: TRBV19
abundance: .
d_gene: .
CDR3aa: CASAILASGNQPQHF
CDR3nt: TGTGCCAGTGCAATCTTGGCCAGCGGCAATCAGCCCCAGCATTTT

j_gene: TRBJ2-1
v_gene: TRBV27
abundance: .
d_gene: TRBD2
CDR3aa: CASTPGGPSYNEQFF
CDR3nt: TGTGCCAGCACCCCGGGAGGCCCCTCCTACAATGAGCAGTTCTTC

j_gene: TRBJ2-2
v_gene: TRBV7-8
abundance: .
d_gene: TRBD1
CDR3aa: CASSLAGTVLRRGGELFF
CDR3nt: TGTGCCAGCAGCTTAGCGGGGACAGTGCTGCGAAGGGGCGGGGAGCTGTTTTTT

j_gene: TRBJ2-7
v_gene: TRBV2
abundance: .
d_gene: TRBD1
CDR3aa: CASSAGTGRPSYEQYF
CDR3nt: TGTGCCAGCAGTGCCGGGACAGGCCGACCCTCCTACGAGCAGTACTTC

j_gene: TRBJ2-3
v_gene: TRBV27
abundance: .
d_gene: TRBD2
CDR3aa: CASSSRGEGTDTQYF
CDR3nt: TGTGCCAGCAGTTCCCGGGGGGAGGGCACAGATACGCAGTATTTT

j_gene: TRBJ2-1
v_gene: TRBV9
abundance: .
d_gene: TRBD2
CDR3aa: CASSVASGASGRAATYNEQFF
CDR3nt: TGTGCCAGCAGCGTAGCCAGCGGGGCTAGCGGGAGGGCCGCGACCTACAATGAGCAGTTCTTC

j_gene: TRBJ2-7
v_gene: TRBV19
abundance: .
d_gene: TRBD1
CDR3aa: CASSFTGGYEQYF
CDR3nt: TGTGCCAGTAGTTTTACAGGGGGATACGAGCAGTACTTC

j_gene: TRBJ2-7
v_gene: TRBV7-9
abundance: .
d_gene: TRBD2
CDR3aa: CASSLEPGGYEQYF
CDR3nt: TGTGCCAGCAGCTTAGAGCCGGGGGGCTACGAGCAGTACTTC

j_gene: TRBJ2-7
v_gene: TRBV7-2
abundance: .
d_gene: TRBD1
CDR3aa: CASSLWTGDEQYF
CDR3nt: TGTGCCAGCAGCTTGTGGACAGGGGACGAGCAGTACTTC

j_gene: TRBJ2-4
v_gene: TRBV27
abundance: .
d_gene: TRBD2
CDR3aa: CASSGGLAGDKNIQYF
CDR3nt: TGTGCCAGCAGTGGGGGACTAGCTGGGGACAAAAACATTCAGTACTTC

j_gene: TRBJ1-1
v_gene: TRBV13
abundance: .
d_gene: .
CDR3aa: CASTYREAVAEAFF
CDR3nt: TGTGCCAGCACCTACCGTGAGGCAGTGGCTGAAGCTTTCTTT

j_gene: TRBJ1-3
v_gene: TRBV10-3
abundance: .
d_gene: .
CDR3aa: CAISDLPLGARNTIYF
CDR3nt: TGTGCCATCAGTGATCTCCCCCTGGGTGCACGAAACACCATATATTTT

j_gene: TRBJ2-5
v_gene: TRBV7-9
abundance: once
d_gene: .
CDR3aa: CASSLSEQETQYF
CDR3nt: TGTGCCAGCAGCTTATCGGAGCAAGAGACCCAGTACTTC

j_gene: TRBJ2-7
v_gene: TRBV4-1
abundance: .
d_gene: .
CDR3aa: CASSQDRGILGYEQYF
CDR3nt: TGCGCCAGCAGCCAAGACCGTGGCATTCTCGGCTACGAGCAGTACTTC

j_gene: TRBJ2-7
v_gene: TRBV28
abundance: .
d_gene: TRBD2
CDR3aa: CASSFTSEAYEQYF
CDR3nt: TGTGCCAGCAGTTTCACTAGCGAAGCCTACGAGCAGTACTTC

j_gene: TRBJ2-7
v_gene: TRBV2
abundance: .
d_gene: TRBD2
CDR3aa: CATQGGTRSYEQYF
CDR3nt: TGTGCCACCCAGGGTGGGACTAGGTCGTACGAGCAGTACTTC

j_gene: TRBJ2-3
v_gene: TRBV7-9
abundance: .
d_gene: TRBD2
CDR3aa: CASSPAGVVQDTQYF
CDR3nt: TGTGCCAGCAGCCCAGCGGGAGTAGTTCAAGATACGCAGTATTTT

j_gene: TRBJ2-7
v_gene: TRBV7-9
abundance: .
d_gene: TRBD2
CDR3aa: CASSLGLAGGWYEQYF
CDR3nt: TGTGCCAGCAGCTTAGGACTAGCGGGAGGCTGGTACGAGCAGTACTTC

j_gene: TRBJ2-5
v_gene: TRBV4-1
abundance: once
d_gene: .
CDR3aa: CASSQEWGQETQYF
CDR3nt: TGCGCCAGCAGCCAAGAGTGGGGCCAAGAGACCCAGTACTTC

j_gene: TRBJ2-1
v_gene: TRBV27
abundance: .
d_gene: TRBD2
CDR3aa: CASSFPRGRAITPGDEQFF
CDR3nt: TGTGCCAGCAGTTTCCCCCGCGGGAGAGCCATCACACCGGGGGATGAGCAGTTCTTC

j_gene: TRBJ2-7
v_gene: TRBV27
abundance: .
d_gene: .
CDR3aa: CASSFNRGKGPGVYEQYF
CDR3nt: TGTGCCAGCAGTTTCAACCGTGGGAAGGGGCCAGGGGTCTACGAGCAGTACTTC

j_gene: TRBJ2-1
v_gene: TRBV23-1
abundance: .
d_gene: TRBD2
CDR3aa: CASSRLADSSYNEQFF
CDR3nt: TGCGCCAGCAGCAGACTAGCCGATAGCTCCTACAATGAGCAGTTCTTC

j_gene: TRBJ1-2
v_gene: TRBV5-4
abundance: .
d_gene: .
CDR3aa: CASSLLSGDYGYTF
CDR3nt: TGTGCCAGCAGCTTGTTGTCCGGAGACTATGGCTACACCTTC

j_gene: TRBJ2-5
v_gene: TRBV27
abundance: .
d_gene: .
CDR3aa: CASSFGDGRETQYF
CDR3nt: TGTGCCAGCAGTTTCGGCGATGGGCGGGAGACCCAGTACTTC

j_gene: TRBJ2-3
v_gene: TRBV9
abundance: .
d_gene: .
CDR3aa: CASDGGASSTDTQYF
CDR3nt: TGTGCCAGCGACGGTGGCGCCTCTAGCACAGATACGCAGTATTTT

j_gene: TRBJ2-7
v_gene: TRBV10-1
abundance: once
d_gene: TRBD1
CDR3aa: CASSGTGGSGEQYF
CDR3nt: TGCGCCAGCAGCGGGACAGGGGGCTCCGGAGAGCAGTACTTC

j_gene: TRBJ1-5
v_gene: TRBV5-5
abundance: .
d_gene: .
CDR3aa: CASSLGTSQPQHF
CDR3nt: TGTGCCAGCAGCTTGGGGACTAGTCAGCCCCAGCATTTT

j_gene: TRBJ1-4
v_gene: TRBV12-1
abundance: .
d_gene: .
CDR3aa: CASSSGQGDGEKLFF
CDR3nt: TGTGCCAGCAGCTCCGGACAGGGGGACGGTGAAAAACTGTTTTTT